This T cell receptor beta chain was recorded in a study of type 1 regulatory T cells. The overall study: An in vitro protocol generated T-allo10, a Tr1-enriched, alloantigen-specific CD4 T cell product.

MiXCR, run by TCRdb on the reads, gives a single entry per CDR3 protein. Here the sample spans about 100,000 distinct CDR3 sequences, 31% being singletons. The germline V gene encodes CDR1 SGHTA and CDR2 FQGTGA. This CDR3 has 15 amino acids. Trimming cost V 5 bases and J 5 bases; bases outside gene matches: 10. The chain uses TRBV7-3 and TRBJ2-5; TRBD1 aligns across 8 bases. The TCR comes from a human donor in good health. The sequencing input was CD4+ T cells, either the whole sample or a sorted fraction (not recorded which). The CDR3 protein is CASSPFGQGAETQYF. CDR3 DNA: TGTGCCAGCAGCCCCTTCGGACAGGGCGCGGAGACCCAGTACTTC. The full variable domain, its missing parts supplied by reference TRBV7-3 and TRBJ2-5, is GAGVSQTPSNKVTEKGKYVELRCDPISGHTALYWYRQSLGQGPEFLIYFQGTGAADDSGLPNDRFFAVRPEGSVSTLKIQRTERGDSAVYLCASSPFGQGAETQYFGPGTRLLVL.